This T cell receptor (beta chain) was sequenced during a study of shared clonotypes between healthy human individuals. Overall study results and limits: The small donor group covered limited genetic and exposure diversity. Only blood underwent sampling, and tissue repertoires likely differ. Researchers found naive subsets generally carried larger estimated richness than memory subsets.

A remark on this clone: Antigen unknown.

Per sorted-subset replicate PCR, input was approximately 0.2 ug DNA, representing tens of thousands of T cell genomes. Repertoires were generated with immunoSEQ multiplex PCR, while TCRdb's copy carries only in-frame clones and drops some. The sample contains a few hundred thousand clones, just under 97% of which appear only once. Naive CD8 cells comprised CD45RO-negative, CCR7-positively selected cells, excluding terminally differentiated effector memory CD45RA+ cells. Germline V gene sequence: CDR1 MDHEN, CDR2 SYDVKM. The V end was cut by 7 bases, the J end by 3 bases, with 10 bases between. The CDR3 has 13 amino acids.

Sequenced sample: naive CD8+ T cells sorted from blood. The V call is TRBV28, the J call TRBJ2-1; tentative D call: TRBD1 (5 bases). This receptor was obtained from a woman in her twenties or thirties in good health. As DNA, the CDR3 is TGTGCCAGCACCGAGGACAACTACAATGAGCAGTTCTTC. Translating it yields CASTEDNYNEQFF. The complete variable domain, with remaining parts taken from reference TRBV28 and TRBJ2-1, reads DVKVTQSSRYLVKRTGEKVFLECVQDMDHENMFWYRQDPGLGLRLIYFSYDVKMKEKGDIPEGYSVSREKKERFSLILESASTNQTSMYLCASTEDNYNEQFFGPGTRLTVL.